This T cell receptor beta chain stems from a study of blood T cells in healthy people across ages. This CDR3 is built from 14 residues. Germline CDR1 reads MRHNA; CDR2 reads SNTAGT. J was trimmed by 6 bases and V by 3 bases; bases with no gene match: 5. Primed by a sample-barcoded 5' primer and a J-beta primer mix, a second PCR proceeded for 7 to 11 cycles. TCRdb fed the 5' RACE reads into MiXCR, producing one record per CDR3 protein. The data show about 570,000 distinct CDR3 sequences, approximately 27% seen once. The chain has TRBV6-4 and TRBJ2-1; TRBD2 agrees at 7 bases. The sequence derives from a woman in her seventies in good health. The sequencing input was blood. The CDR3 here is CASSELPGGNEQFF. In DNA form, the CDR3 reads TGTGCCAGCAGTGAACTTCCGGGGGGCAATGAGCAGTTCTTC.